These 21 T cell receptor beta chains originate from one sample sequenced in a study of technical replicates of blood from a few donors. Clones were read by immunoSEQ multiplex PCR, and TCRdb kept only the in-frame ones, dropping some. This table has some 74,000 clones, roughly 95% appearing once. The specimen sequenced was T cells isolated from PBMCs. These receptors were obtained from a human donor in good health.

Turning to this clone: Other DNA sequences in the same sample also yield this CDR3. The genes are TRBV5-1 and TRBJ2-3; no definite D call. The germline gives CDR1 SGHRS, CDR2 YFSETQ. V lost 0 bases to trimming and J lost 2 bases, with 7 bases between them. This CDR3 comprises 14 residues. The DNA of the CDR3 is TGCGCCAGCAGCTTGGGACAAGACACAGATACGCAGTATTTT. As protein: CASSLGQDTDTQYF. Based on the CDR3 plus reference TRBV5-1 and TRBJ2-3, the full variable domain is KAGVTQTPRYLIKTRGQQVTLSCSPISGHRSVSWYQQTPGQGLQFLFEYFSETQRNKGNFPGRFSGRQFSNSRSEMNVSTLELGDSALYLCASSLGQDTDTQYFGPGTRLTVL.

The chain carries TRBV19 and TRBJ1-1; D is unclear. V gave up 7 bases and J gave up 3 bases, with 18 bases separating them. This CDR3 contains 15 residues. Germline loops: CDR1 LNHDA, CDR2 SQIVND (reference sequence). This chain's CDR3 is CASIRAGVRHTEAFF. CDR3 DNA sequence: TGTGCCAGTATTAGGGCCGGGGTTAGGCACACTGAAGCTTTCTTT.

This rearrangement joins TRBV25-1 to TRBJ2-6, with 9 bases that match TRBD2. The CDR3 has 18 amino acids. V was clipped by 1 base and J by 1 base; unmatched bases: 5. Germline V gene data show CDR1 as MGHDK and CDR2 as SYGVNS. The DNA for the CDR3 is TGTGCCAGCAGTGAATGGCTAGCGGGGAGTTCTGGGGCCAACGTCCTGACTTTC. It encodes CASSEWLAGSSGANVLTF. Supplemented by reference TRBV25-1 and TRBJ2-6, the full variable domain reads EADIYQTPRYLVIGTGKKITLECSQTMGHDKMYWYQQDPGMELHLIHYSYGVNSTEKGDLSSESTVSRIRTEHFPLTLESARPSHTSQYLCASSEWLAGSSGANVLTFGAGSRLTVL.

This sequence joins TRBV4-1 and TRBJ2-1, with D unresolved. From germline, CDR1 is MGHRA and CDR2 YSYEKL. V was shortened by 1 base and J by 7 bases, with 5 bases between the two germline ends. The CDR3 is 12 amino acids. The CDR3 bases are TGCGCCAGCAGCCAAGTTATTAATGAGCAGTTCTTC. Its protein product is CASSQVINEQFF.

The chain uses TRBV30 and TRBJ2-7; 8 bases match TRBD2. CDR3 length equals 15 residues. Germline lookup yields CDR1 GTSNPN and CDR2 SVGIG (reference sequence). With 6 bases clipped from V and 0 bases from J, the junction kept 10 bases outside the gene matches. The CDR3 here is CACSHPSGYSYEQYF. For the CDR3, the DNA is TGTGCCTGTTCGCATCCTAGCGGGTACTCCTACGAGCAGTACTTC.

V is TRBV7-2 and J is TRBJ2-7; maybe TRBD1 (5 bases). The CDR3 loop spans 13 amino acids. The germline V gene encodes CDR1 SGHTA and CDR2 FQGNSA. V was cut by 5 bases and J by 3 bases, with 11 bases left in between. The CDR3 is CASSPYQGYEQYF. For the CDR3, the DNA is TGTGCCAGCAGCCCGTACCAGGGCTACGAGCAGTACTTC.

The genes are TRBV29-1 and TRBJ1-4; D not resolved. There are 13 residues in the CDR3. CDR1 SQVTM and CDR2 ANQGSEA come from the germline V gene. V lost 4 bases to trimming and J lost 8 bases, with 14 bases between them. The DNA for the CDR3 is TGCAGCGTTGGTCTTCGATTGGGCGAAAAACTGTTTTTT. Protein: CSVGLRLGEKLFF. Based on the CDR3 plus reference TRBV29-1 and TRBJ1-4, the full variable domain is SAVISQKPSRDICQRGTSLTIQCQVDSQVTMMFWYRQQPGQSLTLIATANQGSEATYESGFVIDKFPISRPNLTFSTLTVSNMSPEDSSIYLCSVGLRLGEKLFFGSGTQLSVL.

The J gene is TRBJ2-2, the V gene TRBV5-4, with D uncertain. The CDR3 is 15 residues long. CDR1 is SGHNT and CDR2 is YYREEE in the germline V gene (reference sequence). With 5 bases removed from V and 6 bases from J, the gap between germline ends came to 17 bases. The CDR3 sequence is CASRLGGLDAGELFF. The CDR3 coding sequence is TGTGCCAGCAGATTAGGCGGCCTCGACGCCGGGGAGCTGTTTTTT.

This chain uses TRBV11-3 with TRBJ2-2, with a possible D match to TRBD1 (7 bases). Germline CDR1 is SGHNT and CDR2 is YENEEA. V gave up 5 bases and J gave up 5 bases, with 18 bases separating them. The CDR3 is 16 amino acids. In DNA form, the CDR3 reads TGTGCCAGCAGCAAAGAGACGGCAGGGGGGACCGGGGAGCTGTTTTTT. Amino acid sequence: CASSKETAGGTGELFF.

The chain links TRBV9 to TRBJ1-2; 9 nucleotides match TRBD1. V dropped 3 bases and J dropped 7; count of bases not matched to a gene: 7. CDR3 length: 14 residues. Germline V gene data show CDR1 as SGDLS and CDR2 as YYNGEE. CDR3 coding DNA: TGTGCCAGCAGCGAGGGACAGGGAGTTGGTGGCTACACCTTC. Amino acid sequence: CASSEGQGVGGYTF.

The chain joins TRBV4-1 to TRBJ1-1; D not resolved. The V and J ends lost 0 bases and 5 bases respectively, with 10 bases between them. Germline V gene sequence: CDR1 MGHRA, CDR2 YSYEKL. This CDR3 contains 14 residues. The CDR3 coding sequence is TGCGCCAGCAGCCAAGAGTGGAGGGATACTGAAGCTTTCTTT. Its protein product is CASSQEWRDTEAFF.

The rearrangement joins TRBV9 to TRBJ1-2, with D tentatively TRBD1 (6 bases). Germline-derived CDR1 and CDR2 are SGDLS and YYNGEE. V was trimmed by 5 bases and J by 6 bases, leaving 14 bases between them. This CDR3 contains 13 residues. The CDR3 coding sequence is TGTGCCAGCAGGGGGACCGGGACAAATGGCTACACCTTC. Protein sequence: CASRGTGTNGYTF.

V gene TRBV30 combines with J gene TRBJ2-3; 8 nucleotides line up with TRBD2. Germline CDR1 and CDR2: GTSNPN and SVGIG (reference sequence). This CDR3 spans 14 amino acids. V lost 3 bases to trimming and J lost 4 bases; unmatched junction nucleotides: 6. DNA for the CDR3: TGTGCCTGGAGCCCGGGGGGGCCTCCAGATACGCAGTATTTT. The encoded protein is CAWSPGGPPDTQYF.

J is TRBJ2-7 and V is TRBV4-1; D may be TRBD1 (6 bases). Trimming stripped 3 bases from V and 1 base from J, with 13 bases between. Germline CDR1 MGHRA, CDR2 YSYEKL. The length of the CDR3 is 15 residues. The CDR3 DNA sequence: TGCGCCAGCAGCCATGCGGACAGCTTTTCCTACGAGCAGTACTTC. As protein: CASSHADSFSYEQYF.

This clone was detected only once. The chain is built from TRBV6-5 and TRBJ2-5, with a weak D call TRBD2 (6 bases). Trimming removed 2 bases at V and 0 bases at J, with 13 bases between. Germline V gene data show CDR1 as MNHEY and CDR2 as SVGAGI. The CDR3 is 16 amino acids. The CDR3 loop reads CASSYHRAGYQETQYF. In DNA form, the CDR3 reads TGTGCCAGCAGTTACCATCGGGCGGGGTACCAAGAGACCCAGTACTTC.

This sequence joins TRBV4-1 and TRBJ1-4, with D perhaps matching TRBD1 (6 bases). The CDR3 spans 14 residues. Between the trimmed V and J ends, which lost 4 bases and 6 bases, there was a span of 12 bases. CDR1 and CDR2 from the germline V gene are MGHRA and YSYEKL. CDR3 nucleotides: TGCGCCAGCAGCCCCCGGCAGGGGCATGAAAAACTGTTTTTT. This translates into CASSPRQGHEKLFF.

The V and J genes are TRBV4-1 and TRBJ1-2; D may be TRBD1 (6 bases). The germline V gene has CDR1 MGHRA and CDR2 YSYEKL. Trimming took 1 base from V and 3 from J, leaving 15 bases between them. This CDR3 has 16 residues. The CDR3 sequence: CASSQVSGGSDYGYTF. CDR3 nucleotide sequence: TGCGCCAGCAGCCAAGTTTCGGGGGGCAGCGACTATGGCTACACCTTC.

This chain links TRBV29-1 with TRBJ1-3; perhaps TRBD1 as D (5 bases). CDR1 SQVTM and CDR2 ANQGSEA come from the germline V gene. This CDR3 region has 14 residues. Trimming cost V 3 bases and J 0 bases, with 9 bases left between them. The CDR3 protein is CSVEGGYSGNTIYF. The CDR3 DNA reads as TGCAGCGTTGAGGGGGGTTACTCTGGAAACACCATATATTTT.

The gene calls are TRBV29-1 and TRBJ2-1; weak D call: TRBD1 (6 bases). Looked up from germline, CDR1 is SQVTM and CDR2 is ANQGSEA. The V gene lost 5 bases and the J gene lost 5 bases, with 16 bases spanning the gap. CDR3 size: 14 residues. CDR3 nucleotides: TGCAGCGTTTTTGGACAGATCCGGGACAATGAGCAGTTCTTC. It is translated as CSVFGQIRDNEQFF.

V is TRBV4-2 and J is TRBJ1-5; 7 bases align to TRBD1. Germline assignment: CDR1 LGHNA and CDR2 YNFKEQ. The CDR3 totals 16 residues. V was clipped by 0 bases and J by 4 bases; unmatched bases: 6. CDR3 sequence reads: CASSQDGAGGNQPQHF. The DNA of the CDR3 is TGTGCCAGCAGCCAAGATGGGGCAGGGGGAAATCAGCCCCAGCATTTT.

The rearrangement links TRBV10-1 to TRBJ1-2; D perhaps matches TRBD1 (6 bases). The V end lost 6 bases, the J end lost 5 bases, and 13 bases lay between the germline ends. The CDR3 is made up of 13 amino acids. In germline, CDR1 is WNHNN, CDR2 SYGVQD (reference sequence). CDR3 sequence reads: CASSQGQTYGYTF. In DNA form, the CDR3 reads TGCGCCAGCAGCCAAGGACAGACTTATGGCTACACCTTC.